This T cell receptor beta chain appears in the sequencing data of a study of regulatory T cells in long-lasting Graves disease. This clonotype was counted ten times or more. Its antigen remains unidentified. The time point was: newly diagnosed GD, antithyroid drugs for less than 3 months. With RNA extracted from PBMCs as input, the TCR library was made. CDR3 regions were amplified by Arm-PCR using iRepertoire HTBI primers to build TCR beta libraries. TCRdb passed the multiplex PCR reads through MiXCR, listing each CDR3 protein once. Among more than 300,000 distinct CDR3 sequences listed, around 16% were seen once. Findings and limits, study-wide: TRBV28, TRBJ1-2 and TRBJ2-5 were segments that persistent disease favored.

The CDR3 consists of 14 residues. V shed 6 bases and J 6 bases; nucleotides not matched to a gene: 7. Germline V gene data show CDR1 as ENHRY and CDR2 as SYGVKD. The V and J genes are TRBV10-3 and TRBJ1-2, with 10 positions matching TRBD1. The clonotype comes from a female donor with Graves disease. This sample comprised peripheral blood mononuclear cells (PBMCs), obtained at new diagnosis, from a patient treated with antithyroid drugs. The CDR3 nucleotides are TGTGCCATCAGGGGGGGACAGGGGATGGATGGCTACACCTTC. Translated, it gives CAIRGGQGMDGYTF.